Listed below are T cell receptor beta chains from one sample, sequenced in a study of T cell repertoires in cytomegalovirus infection. The antigens these receptors bind are not known. TCRdb analysed the reads with MiXCR anew, one entry per CDR3 protein. The sample has some 920,000 distinct CDR3 sequences, roughly a third seen once. Sequenced material: cultured CD8+ T cells from PBMCs, taken from culture after CMV antigen stimulation. The receptors were sampled from a human donor in good health (CMV status not recorded). Some clones in this sample may be carry-over from other donors' samples. The CDR3 runs from the conserved cysteine through the conserved F or W. Each record gives: V gene, CDR3 protein.

TRBV12-3/TRBV12-4 CASIHGASTEAFF
TRBV9 CASSATTYNEQFF
TRBV7-2 CASSSSLTVYAYGYTF
TRBV7-9 CASSLGEGGAYNEQFF
TRBV13 CASSPRSQGAGETQYF
TRBV7-2 CASSWGEGPADTQYF
TRBV4-1 CASSQDFATPTGTQYF
TRBV4-1 CASSHTGTGSYEAFF
TRBV6-1 CASSSDSLGYTF
TRBV7-2 CASSSRNRGPVNTQYF
TRBV6-1 CASSPGIAGVLTF
TRBV27 CASSPSYSRQYNEQFF
TRBV10-3 CAVLMGGNTGELFF
TRBV7-2 CASSLDPYRGERNQPQHF
TRBV27 CASSTPTSGVIFYGYTF
TRBV14 CASSLGGAPQETQYF
TRBV4-1 CASSQTPPGGGGNEQFF
TRBV7-9 CASLLVGSLNTEAFF
TRBV2 CASILGTGGPNEQFF
TRBV7-9 CASSSPAYPDTQYF